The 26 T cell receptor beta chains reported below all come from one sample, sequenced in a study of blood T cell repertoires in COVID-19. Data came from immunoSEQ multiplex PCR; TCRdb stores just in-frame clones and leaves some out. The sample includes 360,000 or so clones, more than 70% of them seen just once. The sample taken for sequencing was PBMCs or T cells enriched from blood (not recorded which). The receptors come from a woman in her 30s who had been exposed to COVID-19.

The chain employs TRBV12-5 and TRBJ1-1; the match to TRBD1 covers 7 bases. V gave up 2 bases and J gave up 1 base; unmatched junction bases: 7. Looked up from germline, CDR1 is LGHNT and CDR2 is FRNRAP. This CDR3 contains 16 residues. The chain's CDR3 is CASGLSQGLWNTEAFF. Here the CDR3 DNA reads TGTGCTAGTGGTTTGTCACAGGGGCTCTGGAACACTGAAGCTTTCTTT.

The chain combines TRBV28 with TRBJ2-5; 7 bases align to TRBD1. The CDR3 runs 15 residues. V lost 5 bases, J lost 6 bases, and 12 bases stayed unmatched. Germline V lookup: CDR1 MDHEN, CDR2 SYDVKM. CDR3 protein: CASSPQQGTKKTQYF. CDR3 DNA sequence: TGTGCCAGCAGTCCCCAACAGGGGACAAAAAAGACCCAGTACTTC. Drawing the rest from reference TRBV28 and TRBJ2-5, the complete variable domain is DVKVTQSSRYLVKRTGEKVFLECVQDMDHENMFWYRQDPGLGLRLIYFSYDVKMKEKGDIPEGYSVSREKKERFSLILESASTNQTSMYLCASSPQQGTKKTQYFGPGTRLLVL.

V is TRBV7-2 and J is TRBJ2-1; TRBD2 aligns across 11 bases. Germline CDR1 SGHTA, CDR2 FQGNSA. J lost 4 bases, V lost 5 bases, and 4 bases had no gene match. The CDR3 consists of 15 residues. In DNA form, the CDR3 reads TGTGCCAGCAGCCTGCTAGCGGGAGGTTACAATGAGCAGTTCTTC. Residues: CASSLLAGGYNEQFF.

CDR3 coding DNA: TGTGCCAGCAGCTTAGACTGGGACAGGGACGGTAAAGAGGGTAATTCACCCCTCCACTTT. This encodes CASSLDWDRDGKEGNSPLHF. The chain carries TRBV11-2 and TRBJ1-6, with TRBD1 identical over 9 bases. V trimming: 0 bases; J trimming: 6 bases; junction bases outside the gene matches: 15. Per the germline V gene, CDR1 is SGHAT and CDR2 is FQNNGV. This CDR3 has 20 residues.

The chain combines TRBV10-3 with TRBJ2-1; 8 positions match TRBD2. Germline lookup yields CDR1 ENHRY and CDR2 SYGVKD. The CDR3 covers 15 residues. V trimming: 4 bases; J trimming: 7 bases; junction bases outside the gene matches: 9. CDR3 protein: CAISVSGGVRNEQFF. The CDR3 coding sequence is TGTGCCATCAGTGTTTCGGGAGGGGTGCGGAATGAGCAGTTCTTC.

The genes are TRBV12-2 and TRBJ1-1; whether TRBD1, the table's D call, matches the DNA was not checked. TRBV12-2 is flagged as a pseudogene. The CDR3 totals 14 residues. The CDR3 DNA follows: TGTGCAAGTCGCTTACGTGGGACAGTAACTGAAGCTTTCTTT. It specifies CASRLRGTVTEAFF.

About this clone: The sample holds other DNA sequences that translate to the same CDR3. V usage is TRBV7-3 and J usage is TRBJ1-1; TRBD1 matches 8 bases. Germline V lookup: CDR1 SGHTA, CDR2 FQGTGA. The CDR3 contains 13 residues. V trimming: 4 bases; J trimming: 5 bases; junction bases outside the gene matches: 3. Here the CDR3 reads CASSSQGDTEAFF. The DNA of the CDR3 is TGTGCCAGCAGCTCACAGGGGGATACTGAAGCTTTCTTT.

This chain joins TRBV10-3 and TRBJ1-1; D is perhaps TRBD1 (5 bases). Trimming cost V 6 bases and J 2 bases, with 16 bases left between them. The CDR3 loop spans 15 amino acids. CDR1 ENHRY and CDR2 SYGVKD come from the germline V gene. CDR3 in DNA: TGTGCCATCAGGGCGGACCGGGACTCCAACACTGAAGCTTTCTTT. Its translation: CAIRADRDSNTEAFF.

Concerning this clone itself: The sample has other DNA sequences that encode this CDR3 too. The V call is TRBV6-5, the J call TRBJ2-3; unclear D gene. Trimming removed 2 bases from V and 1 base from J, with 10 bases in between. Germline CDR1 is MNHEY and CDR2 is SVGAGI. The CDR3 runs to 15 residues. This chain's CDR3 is CASSYGLAGTDTQYF. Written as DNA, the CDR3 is TGTGCCAGCAGTTACGGGTTAGCCGGCACAGATACGCAGTATTTT.

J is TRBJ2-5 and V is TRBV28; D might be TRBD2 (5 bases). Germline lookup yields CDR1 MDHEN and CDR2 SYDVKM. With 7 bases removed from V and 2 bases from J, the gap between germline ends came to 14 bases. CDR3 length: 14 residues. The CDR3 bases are TGTGCCAGCATCGAAGGGTCGGGGCAAGAGACCCAGTACTTC. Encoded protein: CASIEGSGQETQYF.

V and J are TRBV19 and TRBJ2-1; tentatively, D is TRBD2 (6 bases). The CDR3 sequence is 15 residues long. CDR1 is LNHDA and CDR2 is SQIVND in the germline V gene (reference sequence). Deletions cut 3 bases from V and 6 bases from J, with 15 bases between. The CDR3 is CASSIRGIQGNEQFF. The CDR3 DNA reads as TGTGCCAGTAGTATCCGGGGGATCCAGGGCAATGAGCAGTTCTTC.

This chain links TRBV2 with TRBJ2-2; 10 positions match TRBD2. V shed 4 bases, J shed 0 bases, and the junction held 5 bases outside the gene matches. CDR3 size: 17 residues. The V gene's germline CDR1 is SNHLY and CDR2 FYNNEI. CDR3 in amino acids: CASSGNGLAANTGELFF. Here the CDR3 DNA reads TGTGCCAGCAGTGGGAACGGACTAGCGGCGAACACCGGGGAGCTGTTTTTT.

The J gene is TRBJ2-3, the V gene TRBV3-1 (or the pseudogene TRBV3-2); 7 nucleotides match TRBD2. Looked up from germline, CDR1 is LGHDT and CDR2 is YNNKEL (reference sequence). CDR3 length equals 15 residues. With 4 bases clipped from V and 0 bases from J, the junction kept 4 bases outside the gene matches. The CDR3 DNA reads TGTGCCAGCAGCCTACCTAGCGGAAGCACAGATACGCAGTATTTT. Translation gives CASSLPSGSTDTQYF.

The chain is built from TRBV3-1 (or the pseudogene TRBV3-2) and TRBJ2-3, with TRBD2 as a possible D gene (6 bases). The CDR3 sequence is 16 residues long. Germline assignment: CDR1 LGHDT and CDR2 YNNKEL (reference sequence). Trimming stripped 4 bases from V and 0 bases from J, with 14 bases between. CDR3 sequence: CASSRPGTSSTDTQYF. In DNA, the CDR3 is TGTGCCAGCAGCCGACCCGGGACTTCAAGCACAGATACGCAGTATTTT.

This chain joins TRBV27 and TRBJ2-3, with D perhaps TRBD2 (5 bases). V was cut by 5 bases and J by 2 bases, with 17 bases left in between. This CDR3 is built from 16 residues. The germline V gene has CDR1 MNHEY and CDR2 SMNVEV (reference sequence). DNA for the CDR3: TGTGCCAGCAGTCCCCGAACCACTGGACTCACAGATACGCAGTATTTT. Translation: CASSPRTTGLTDTQYF.

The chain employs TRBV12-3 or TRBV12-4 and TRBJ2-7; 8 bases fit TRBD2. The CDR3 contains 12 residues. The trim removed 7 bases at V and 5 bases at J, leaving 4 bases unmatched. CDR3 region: CASTLSGNEQYF. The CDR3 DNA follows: TGTGCCAGCACCCTTAGCGGGAACGAGCAGTACTTC.

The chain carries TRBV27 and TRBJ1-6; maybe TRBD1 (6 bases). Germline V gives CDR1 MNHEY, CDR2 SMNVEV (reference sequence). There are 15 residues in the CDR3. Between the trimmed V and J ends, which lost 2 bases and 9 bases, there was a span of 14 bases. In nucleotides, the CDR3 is TGTGCCAGCAGTTTAGGGCCCCAAGGGGGTTCACCCCTCCACTTT. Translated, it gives CASSLGPQGGSPLHF.

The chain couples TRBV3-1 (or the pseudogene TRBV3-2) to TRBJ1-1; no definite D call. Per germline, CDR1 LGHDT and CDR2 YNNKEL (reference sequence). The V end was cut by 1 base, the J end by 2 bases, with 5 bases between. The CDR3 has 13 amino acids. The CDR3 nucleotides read TGTGCCAGCAGCCAAGCACTCAACACTGAAGCTTTCTTT. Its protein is CASSQALNTEAFF.

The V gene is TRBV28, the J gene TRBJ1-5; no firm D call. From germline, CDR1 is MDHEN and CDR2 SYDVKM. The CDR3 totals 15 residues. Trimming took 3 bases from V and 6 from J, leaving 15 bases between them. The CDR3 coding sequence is TGTGCCAGCAGTTTGTCGGTCAGGAGGATTCAGCCCCAGCATTTT. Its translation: CASSLSVRRIQPQHF.

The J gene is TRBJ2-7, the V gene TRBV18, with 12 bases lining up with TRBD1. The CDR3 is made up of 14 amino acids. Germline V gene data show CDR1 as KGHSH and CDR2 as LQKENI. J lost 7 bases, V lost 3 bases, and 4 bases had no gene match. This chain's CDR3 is CASSPGQGAREQYF. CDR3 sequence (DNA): TGTGCCAGCTCACCGGGACAGGGGGCGAGAGAGCAGTACTTC.

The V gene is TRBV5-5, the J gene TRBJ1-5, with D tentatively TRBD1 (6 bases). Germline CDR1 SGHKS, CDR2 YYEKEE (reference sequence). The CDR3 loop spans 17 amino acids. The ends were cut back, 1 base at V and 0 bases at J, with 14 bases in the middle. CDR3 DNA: TGTGCCAGCAGCTTGTCCTGGACAGCCTTTAGCAATCAGCCCCAGCATTTT. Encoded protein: CASSLSWTAFSNQPQHF.

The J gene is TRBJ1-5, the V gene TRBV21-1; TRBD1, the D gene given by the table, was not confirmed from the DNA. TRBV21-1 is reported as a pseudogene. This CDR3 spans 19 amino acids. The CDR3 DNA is TGTGCCAGCAGCAAAATGACCAACGAGGCGACAGGGTGGAACCAGCCCCAGCATTTT. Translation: CASSKMTNEATGWNQPQHF.

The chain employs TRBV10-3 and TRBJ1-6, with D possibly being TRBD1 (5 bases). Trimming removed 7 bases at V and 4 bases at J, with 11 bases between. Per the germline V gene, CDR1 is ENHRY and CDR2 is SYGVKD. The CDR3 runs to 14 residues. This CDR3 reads CAINQGSYNSPLHF. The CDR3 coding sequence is TGTGCCATCAATCAGGGTAGTTATAATTCACCCCTCCACTTT.

CDR3 in amino acids: CASSPNRVSYNEQFF. The CDR3 DNA is TGTGCCAGCAGTCCTAACAGGGTCTCCTACAATGAGCAGTTCTTC. The V call is TRBV28, the J call TRBJ2-1; D is possibly TRBD1 (6 bases). CDR1 and CDR2 from the germline V gene are MDHEN and SYDVKM. This CDR3 spans 15 amino acids. The V and J ends lost 5 bases and 0 bases respectively, with 11 bases between them.

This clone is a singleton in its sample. CDR3 sequence (DNA): TGTGCCAGCAGCCTGACAGGGGCGGGGGAAGAAAAACTGTTTTTT. Encoded protein: CASSLTGAGEEKLFF. V usage is TRBV5-6 and J usage is TRBJ1-4; 8 bases line up with TRBD1. V was clipped by 4 bases and J by 8 bases; unmatched bases: 10. Germline V gene sequence: CDR1 SGHDT, CDR2 YYEEEE. CDR3 size: 15 residues.

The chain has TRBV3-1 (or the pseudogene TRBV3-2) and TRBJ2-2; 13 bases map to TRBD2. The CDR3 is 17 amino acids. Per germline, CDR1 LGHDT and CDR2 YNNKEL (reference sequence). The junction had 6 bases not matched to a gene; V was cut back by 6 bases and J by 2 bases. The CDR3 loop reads CASSLTSGRINTGELFF. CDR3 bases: TGTGCCAGCAGTTTGACTAGCGGGAGGATTAACACCGGGGAGCTGTTTTTT.